Each of the 28 T cell receptor beta chains below was sequenced from the same sample in a study of shared clonotypes between healthy human individuals. TCRdb keeps only in-frame clones here, not all; method: immunoSEQ multiplex PCR. The sample holds 300,000 to 400,000 clones; around 79% are singletons and the top ten take over 9.5%. Sequencing was carried out using memory CD4+ T cells sorted from blood. Noted subset: CD45RA-negative fraction. These receptors originate from a man in his thirties or forties in good health.

This chain joins TRBV12-5 and TRBJ2-1, with D possibly TRBD2 on 5 matching bases. The CDR3 is 16 amino acids. CDR1 and CDR2 from the germline V gene are LGHNT and FRNRAP. The V end was cut by 4 bases, the J end by 6 bases, with 19 bases between. In DNA form, the CDR3 reads TGTGCTAGTGGTTCCTACCGCCCCCGGGGATCCAATGAGCAGTTCTTC. Translation gives CASGSYRPRGSNEQFF.

This clone was seen once. This sequence joins TRBV6-1 and TRBJ1-2; the match to TRBD1 covers 11 bases. The CDR3 has 15 residues. Looked up from germline, CDR1 is MNHNS and CDR2 is SASEGT. Trimming took 3 bases from V and 4 from J; bases not matched to a gene: 4. The CDR3 loop reads CASSDGQGARYGYTF. The CDR3 DNA reads as TGTGCCAGCAGTGACGGACAGGGGGCCCGCTATGGCTACACCTTC.

J is TRBJ2-2 and V is TRBV7-2; TRBD1 agrees at 9 bases. Germline-derived CDR1 and CDR2 are SGHTA and FQGNSA. The CDR3 sequence is 19 residues long. Unmatched junction bases numbered 10, after V lost 1 base and J lost 1 base. The CDR3 sequence: CASSLVGTGLRKNTGELFF. The DNA of the CDR3 is TGTGCCAGCAGCTTAGTGGGGACAGGGTTGAGAAAGAACACCGGGGAGCTGTTTTTT.

This chain joins TRBV13 and TRBJ1-2; D might be TRBD1 (5 bases). V was clipped by 3 bases and J by 6 bases, with 11 bases between them. Per germline, CDR1 PRHDT and CDR2 FYEKMQ (reference sequence). The CDR3 covers 13 residues. CDR3: CASSFPGGDGYTF. DNA of the CDR3: TGTGCCAGCAGCTTCCCTGGGGGAGATGGCTACACCTTC.

The rearrangement joins TRBV2 to TRBJ2-5; tentatively, D is TRBD1 (7 bases). Trimming removed 8 bases at V and 7 bases at J, with 17 bases between. This CDR3 has 13 residues. Per the germline V gene, CDR1 is SNHLY and CDR2 is FYNNEI. The CDR3 region is CASRGLQGGTQYF. CDR3 nucleotide sequence: TGTGCCAGCCGGGGGCTCCAGGGGGGGACCCAGTACTTC.

The table lists this clone with many counts. The chain links TRBV27 to TRBJ2-5; no reliable D call. This CDR3 contains 15 residues. Trimming cost V 4 bases and J 2 bases, with 14 bases left between them. CDR1 is MNHEY and CDR2 is SMNVEV in the germline V gene (reference sequence). CDR3 loop: CASSSFMSPQETQYF. CDR3 DNA: TGTGCCAGCAGTTCCTTTATGTCCCCTCAAGAGACCCAGTACTTC.

On this clone: A far larger clone lies a single base away; this is likely a read error. The gene calls are TRBV7-3 and TRBJ2-1; no clear D. The germline V gene has CDR1 SGHTA and CDR2 FQGTGA. CDR3 length: 15 amino acids. V was cut by 3 bases and J by 0 bases, with 9 bases left in between. CDR3 sequence reads: CASSLRSSSYNEQFF. DNA of the CDR3: TGTGCCAGCAGCTTGAGGAGTAGCTCCTACAATGAGCAGTTCTTC. The full variable domain, with the rest looked up from reference TRBV7-3 and TRBJ2-1, is GAGVSQTPSNKVTEKGKYVELRCDPISGHTALYWYRQSLGQGPEFLIYFQGTGAADDSGLPNDRFFAVRPEGSVSTLKIQRTERGDSAVYLCASSLRSSSYNEQFFGPGTRLTVL.

V gene TRBV5-1 combines with J gene TRBJ2-1, with 9 bases that match TRBD2. V lost 4 bases, J lost 8 bases, and 13 bases stayed unmatched. CDR1 and CDR2 (germline): SGHRS, YFSETQ. There are 16 residues in the CDR3. The CDR3 loop is CASSGPIAGVGDEQFF. CDR3 in DNA: TGCGCCAGCAGCGGGCCTATAGCGGGAGTGGGCGATGAGCAGTTCTTC.

This chain connects TRBV7-2 to TRBJ2-7, with 15 bases fitting TRBD2. Germline V gives CDR1 SGHTA, CDR2 FQGNSA. CDR3 length: 19 residues. V lost 0 bases and J lost 2; bases outside the gene matches: 8. CDR3 nucleotide sequence: TGTGCCAGCAGCTTAGCACGGACTAGCGGGAGGGCCCTCCCCTACGAGCAGTACTTC. This translates into CASSLARTSGRALPYEQYF.

This chain joins TRBV27 and TRBJ2-3; TRBD2 agrees at 8 bases. J gave up 0 bases and V 2 bases, and 13 bases lay outside the gene matches. CDR1 and CDR2 (germline): MNHEY, SMNVEV (reference sequence). This CDR3 comprises 19 residues. As DNA, the CDR3 is TGTGCCAGCAGTTTACGTCGGGAGGGGTTCCCTACGAGCACAGATACGCAGTATTTT. This translates into CASSLRREGFPTSTDTQYF.

The chain has TRBV7-2 and TRBJ2-7; D is unclear. V lost 0 bases, J lost 4 bases, and 7 bases lay in between. The CDR3 has 13 residues. Germline V gene data show CDR1 as SGHTA and CDR2 as FQGNSA. This CDR3 reads CASSLALQYEQYF. Here the CDR3 DNA reads TGTGCCAGCAGCTTAGCGTTACAATACGAGCAGTACTTC.

The chain employs TRBV2 and TRBJ1-4, with D maybe TRBD1 (5 bases). The V and J ends lost 5 bases and 5 bases respectively, with 12 bases between them. The CDR3 is 14 amino acids. The germline V gene encodes CDR1 SNHLY and CDR2 FYNNEI. This CDR3 is CASSTAGPNEKLFF. Here the CDR3 DNA reads TGTGCCAGCAGTACCGCAGGGCCCAATGAAAAACTGTTTTTT.

The rearrangement joins TRBV5-1 to TRBJ2-7; 11 nucleotides match TRBD1. J was trimmed by 6 bases and V by 0 bases; bases with no gene match: 5. Per germline, CDR1 SGHRS and CDR2 YFSETQ. This CDR3 is built from 15 residues. The CDR3 region is CASSLGDRGNSEQYF. Here the CDR3 DNA reads TGCGCCAGCAGCTTGGGGGACAGGGGGAATTCCGAGCAGTACTTC. The full variable domain, with the rest looked up from reference TRBV5-1 and TRBJ2-7, is KAGVTQTPRYLIKTRGQQVTLSCSPISGHRSVSWYQQTPGQGLQFLFEYFSETQRNKGNFPGRFSGRQFSNSRSEMNVSTLELGDSALYLCASSLGDRGNSEQYFGPGTRLTVT.

V is TRBV28 and J is TRBJ1-1; D is perhaps TRBD1 (6 bases). The CDR3 has 12 amino acids. CDR1 is MDHEN, CDR2 SYDVKM, per germline. Trimming left V 8 bases short and J 2 bases short, with 9 bases between. This chain's CDR3 is CASRGHNTEAFF. In nucleotides, the CDR3 is TGTGCCAGCCGGGGACATAACACTGAAGCTTTCTTT.

This clone was counted a few times. V usage is TRBV5-6 and J usage is TRBJ1-1; TRBD1 is a possible D gene (5 bases). Trimming cost V 2 bases and J 1 base, with 12 bases left between them. The CDR3 is 15 residues long. Germline values: CDR1 SGHDT, CDR2 YYEEEE. The CDR3 DNA follows: TGTGCCAGCAGCTTACCAGGGATAGGGAACACTGAAGCTTTCTTT. Its translation is CASSLPGIGNTEAFF.

The chain joins TRBV5-1 to TRBJ2-7, with 7 bases aligning to TRBD1. CDR1 SGHRS and CDR2 YFSETQ come from the germline V gene. The CDR3 runs to 15 residues. With 4 bases clipped from V and 1 base from J, the junction kept 8 bases outside the gene matches. Here the CDR3 reads CASSPSRDRSYEQYF. The CDR3 DNA follows: TGCGCCAGCAGCCCGAGCCGGGACAGATCCTACGAGCAGTACTTC. The complete variable domain, with remaining parts taken from reference TRBV5-1 and TRBJ2-7, reads KAGVTQTPRYLIKTRGQQVTLSCSPISGHRSVSWYQQTPGQGLQFLFEYFSETQRNKGNFPGRFSGRQFSNSRSEMNVSTLELGDSALYLCASSPSRDRSYEQYFGPGTRLTVT.

Regarding this clone: One junction end does not reproduce the germline sequence, and a read error may be involved. V is TRBV14 and J is TRBJ1-5; D remains ambiguous. The CDR3 spans 14 residues. Germline V lookup: CDR1 SGHDN, CDR2 FVKESK. The CDR3 nucleotides read TGTACCAGCAGCCAAGTACACCTGCAATCAGCCCAGCATTTT. Residues: CTSSQVHLQSAQHF.

The V gene is TRBV28, the J gene TRBJ2-1, with D perhaps matching TRBD2 (5 bases). The V and J ends lost 3 bases and 2 bases respectively, with 17 bases between them. CDR1 MDHEN and CDR2 SYDVKM come from the germline V gene. The CDR3 covers 17 residues. In DNA, the CDR3 is TGTGCCAGCAGTTTGGTGGGTTATAGCGAAACCTACAATGAGCAGTTCTTC. Its protein is CASSLVGYSETYNEQFF.

This chain uses TRBV7-3 with TRBJ2-7; D may be TRBD2 (5 bases). CDR1 and CDR2 (germline): SGHTA, FQGTGA. The V and J ends lost 2 bases and 0 bases respectively, with 5 bases between them. The CDR3 totals 13 residues. The CDR3 DNA is TGTGCCAGCAGCTTAGACTACTCCTACGAGCAGTACTTC. Its translation is CASSLDYSYEQYF. Looking up the rest from reference TRBV7-3 and TRBJ2-7 gives the full variable domain: GAGVSQTPSNKVTEKGKYVELRCDPISGHTALYWYRQSLGQGPEFLIYFQGTGAADDSGLPNDRFFAVRPEGSVSTLKIQRTERGDSAVYLCASSLDYSYEQYFGPGTRLTVT.

The gene calls are TRBV5-6 and TRBJ2-1; 7 bases map to TRBD1. The germline V gene has CDR1 SGHDT and CDR2 YYEEEE. V lost 5 bases and J lost 4; bases outside the gene matches: 12. The CDR3 is 16 amino acids. The CDR3 DNA follows: TGTGCCAGCAGGTCCGACAGGGACCACCGATACAATGAGCAGTTCTTC. Translated: CASRSDRDHRYNEQFF.

This clone showed up just once. V gene TRBV18 combines with J gene TRBJ1-5; 9 bases line up with TRBD1. CDR1 and CDR2 (germline): KGHSH, LQKENI. CDR3 length: 16 residues. J lost 6 bases, V lost 5 bases, and 11 bases had no gene match. CDR3 sequence reads: CASSEGTGWGAQPQHF. Written as DNA, the CDR3 is TGTGCCAGCTCAGAGGGGACAGGGTGGGGCGCTCAGCCCCAGCATTTT.

The chain links TRBV10-1 to TRBJ1-3; D remains unclear. CDR1 is WNHNN, CDR2 SYGVQD, per germline (reference sequence). With 6 bases removed from V and 0 bases from J, the gap between germline ends came to 6 bases. The CDR3 totals 13 residues. The chain's CDR3 is CASSGGSGNTIYF. The DNA of the CDR3 is TGCGCCAGCAGCGGCGGCTCTGGAAACACCATATATTTT.

This clone was counted between two and nine times. The V call is TRBV2, the J call TRBJ2-7; D may correspond to TRBD1 or TRBD2 (6 bases each). This CDR3 contains 13 residues. V was shortened by 3 bases and J by 6 bases, with 12 bases between the two germline ends. Germline loops: CDR1 SNHLY, CDR2 FYNNEI. This CDR3 reads CASSDLGGGEQYF. The CDR3 DNA reads TGTGCCAGCAGTGACCTCGGGGGCGGCGAGCAGTACTTC.

This clone was seen only a few times. This chain connects TRBV7-9 to TRBJ2-3, with D unclear. In germline, CDR1 is SEHNR, CDR2 FQNEAQ (reference sequence). CDR3 length: 12 residues. V lost 7 bases and J lost 2, with 7 bases in between. The CDR3 DNA reads as TGTGCCAGCACTTCTCCCACAGATACGCAGTATTTT. Encoded protein: CASTSPTDTQYF.

The chain recombines TRBV5-6 with TRBJ2-1; no definite D call. The CDR3 spans 11 residues. V lost 5 bases and J lost 4, with 4 bases in between. Germline V gene lookup returns CDR1 SGHDT and CDR2 YYEEEE. Written as DNA, the CDR3 is TGTGCCAGCAGAGGATACAATGAGCAGTTCTTC. It specifies CASRGYNEQFF. Based on the CDR3 plus reference TRBV5-6 and TRBJ2-1, the full variable domain is DAGVTQSPTHLIKTRGQQVTLRCSPKSGHDTVSWYQQALGQGPQFIFQYYEEEERQRGNFPDRFSGHQFPNYSSELNVNALLLGDSALYLCASRGYNEQFFGPGTRLTVL.

The chain couples TRBV11-3 to TRBJ2-3; a possible D gene is TRBD2 (6 bases). The germline V and J ends were trimmed by 1 base and 5 bases, with 13 bases remaining between them. The CDR3 is 15 residues long. CDR1 is SGHNT and CDR2 is YENEEA in the germline V gene. The CDR3 here is CASSLGVSGQDTQYF. The CDR3 DNA sequence: TGTGCCAGCAGCTTAGGGGTTAGCGGTCAAGATACGCAGTATTTT.

This sequence joins TRBV5-6 and TRBJ2-3, with D perhaps matching TRBD2 (5 bases). There are 16 residues in the CDR3. Trimming pared 2 bases from V and 11 bases from J, leaving 24 bases between. Germline CDR1 and CDR2: SGHDT and YYEEEE. CDR3 nucleotides: TGTGCCAGCAGCTTTGACCCACTCGGGTCCGCAGGAGGGCAGTATTTT. This gives the protein CASSFDPLGSAGGQYF.

This sequence joins TRBV7-8 and TRBJ2-2, with D perhaps given as TRBD1 or TRBD2 (5 bases each). This CDR3 is 13 amino acids long. CDR1 is SGHVS and CDR2 is FQNEAQ in the germline V gene. V lost 5 bases and J 5 bases, leaving 9 bases between the germline ends. The CDR3 DNA reads TGTGCCAGCAGCGTGAGGGGTACCGGGGAGCTGTTTTTT. Residues: CASSVRGTGELFF.